The rows below give T cell receptor beta chains drawn from one sample of a study of T cells in Graves' hyperthyroidism and ophthalmopathy. One entry per CDR3 protein results from TCRdb running MiXCR on the multiplex PCR reads. The sample has 300,000 to 450,000 distinct CDR3 sequences; roughly 25% are singletons. The specimen sequenced was blood. The receptors shown here come from a man aged 50-60 years with Graves' hyperthyroidism. CDR3s include the opening cysteine and the closing phenylalanine or tryptophan. The D gene is left open where the match is weak. Clone size appears in some rows only: once, few, many, or a class for an expanded clone.

V gene	J gene	clone size	D gene	CDR3 DNA	CDR3 protein
TRBV7-9	TRBJ2-7	many	.	TGTGCCAGCAGCCCGCTCGCCAGGGGATCCTACGAGCAGTACTTC	CASSPLARGSYEQYF
TRBV5-6	TRBJ1-2	.	.	TGTGCCAGCAGCCCCGAAGTGGGAGGTGGCTACACCTTC	CASSPEVGGGYTF
TRBV3-1	TRBJ1-5	few	TRBD1	TGTGCCAGCAGCCCGACAGGGGGCGAGCAGCCCCAGCATTTT	CASSPTGGEQPQHF
TRBV7-9	TRBJ2-7	many	TRBD1	TGTGCCAGCAGCCTGGTGGGGGATCCTAGGGGGCGATCCTACGAGCAGTACTTC	CASSLVGDPRGRSYEQYF
TRBV6-1	TRBJ2-7	many	TRBD2	TGTGCCAGCAGTGAAGCCACCGGGACTAGCGGGGGTCAACCTCCCTACGAGCAGTACTTC	CASSEATGTSGGQPPYEQYF
TRBV20-1	TRBJ1-5	.	TRBD1	TGCAGTGCTAGGGGACAGGCCTCTCAGCCCCAGCATTTT	CSARGQASQPQHF
TRBV10-1	TRBJ1-6	few	.	TGCGCCAGCAGTCCGGACCCCAGCTTACCCCTCCACTTT	CASSPDPSLPLHF
TRBV2	TRBJ2-2	few	.	TGTGCCAGCAGTGAAGCGGCTTCGCCCGGGGAGCTGTTTTTT	CASSEAASPGELFF
TRBV6-2/TRBV6-3	TRBJ2-1	few	TRBD2	TGTGCCAGCAGTTTGATGCTAGCGGGAGGTTATGAGCAGTTCTTC	CASSLMLAGGYEQFF
TRBV10-3	TRBJ1-1	.	.	TGTGCCATCAGTGAGTCTCCAGCCGGTAACGCTGAAGCTTTCTTT	CAISESPAGNAEAFF
TRBV11-3	TRBJ2-3	few	TRBD2	TGTGCCAGCAGCTTAGATCGAGGTGCGGGAGGGCCGACAGATACGCAGTATTTT	CASSLDRGAGGPTDTQYF
TRBV7-8	TRBJ2-3	many	TRBD2	TGTGCCAGCAGCTTAGCGCATCTAGCGGGGGGAATCACAGATACGCAGTATTTT	CASSLAHLAGGITDTQYF
TRBV29-1	TRBJ1-1	many	.	TGCAGCGTTGTGGTAGGCCCTAACACTGAAGCTTTCTTT	CSVVVGPNTEAFF
TRBV14	TRBJ2-3	few	.	TGTGCCAGCAACCGATTTAGCACAGATACGCAGTATTTT	CASNRFSTDTQYF
TRBV2	TRBJ2-4	many	TRBD1	TGTGCCAGCAGCGCAACGGGACAGTCCCCCGTTGGGTACTTC	CASSATGQSPVGYF
TRBV6-1	TRBJ1-5	many	.	TGTGCGACTCGGGGGGGCCGCAATCAGCCCCAGCATTTT	CATRGGRNQPQHF
TRBV3-1	TRBJ2-7	.	TRBD2	TGTGCCAGCAGCCCCTCTAGCGGGAGCTTACACGAGCAGTACTTC	CASSPSSGSLHEQYF
TRBV20-1	TRBJ1-1	.	.	TGCAGTGCTAGGAAGGGGGTCAACACTGAAGCTTTCTTT	CSARKGVNTEAFF
TRBV3-1	TRBJ2-1	.	.	TGTGCCAGCAGAATTAGCCCGGCTAGTCCCCAGCAGTTCTTC	CASRISPASPQQFF
TRBV5-5	TRBJ2-7	.	.	TGTGCCAGCAGCTTGTCCATGGGATACGAGCAGTACTTC	CASSLSMGYEQYF
TRBV15	TRBJ2-3	.	TRBD2	TGTGCCACCAGCAGGTTGCGGGAGGATACAGATACGCAGTATTTT	CATSRLREDTDTQYF
TRBV5-5	TRBJ2-3	.	TRBD2	TGTGCCAGCAGTCAGACTAGCGGGAGTGGGAATACGCAGTATTTT	CASSQTSGSGNTQYF
TRBV7-3	TRBJ1-1	.	.	TGTGCCAGCAGCTTATTTTCAGGGGCCTCTGAAGCTTTCTTT	CASSLFSGASEAFF
TRBV24-1	TRBJ1-2	few	TRBD1	TGTGCCACCAGTGATACCTCAGGGGGGAAGAACTATGGCTACACCTTC	CATSDTSGGKNYGYTF
TRBV14	TRBJ2-3	.	.	TGTGCCAGCAGCCAAGTGACCACAGATACGCAGTATTTT	CASSQVTTDTQYF
TRBV11-3	TRBJ2-4	once	.	TGTGCCAGCAGCTTAGTTAAGGGTTCAAACATTCAGTACTTC	CASSLVKGSNIQYF
TRBV24-1	TRBJ2-5	many	.	TGTGCCACCAGCGTCCCCTCCCAAGAGACCCAGTACTTC	CATSVPSQETQYF
TRBV7-9	TRBJ2-2	.	.	TGTGCCAGCAGCTTAAACGGGGCCGGGGAGCTGTTTTTT	CASSLNGAGELFF
TRBV11-3	TRBJ2-7	.	.	TGTGTCAGCAGCTTAAATCGGGGGCGAGAGCAGTACTTC	CVSSLNRGREQYF
TRBV3-1	TRBJ2-1	.	TRBD2	TGTGCCAGCAGCCAAGAGAGGGGGACTAGCGGATTCTACAATGAGCAGTTCTTC	CASSQERGTSGFYNEQFF
TRBV6-1	TRBJ1-6	few	.	TGTGCCAGCAGTCCGGTTCCGAAGGGATCACCCCTCCACTTT	CASSPVPKGSPLHF
TRBV6-1	TRBJ2-4	.	TRBD1	TGTGCCAGCAGTGCCCTGACAGGGACCAAAAACATTCAGTACTTC	CASSALTGTKNIQYF
TRBV15	TRBJ2-3	few	.	TGTGCCACCAGCTCTAGAGGGTTTACGACAGATACGCAGTATTTT	CATSSRGFTTDTQYF
TRBV6-2/TRBV6-3	TRBJ2-7	.	.	TGTGCCAGCAGTTACCTGAACCGAGCCTACGAGCAGTACTTC	CASSYLNRAYEQYF
TRBV20-1	TRBJ2-7	.	TRBD2	TGCAGCCTCACAGGACTAGCGGGAAAATACGAGCAGTACTTC	CSLTGLAGKYEQYF
TRBV18	TRBJ2-5	.	.	TGTGCCAGCTCACCAAAACGAGTCGGCGAGACCCAGTACTTC	CASSPKRVGETQYF
TRBV11-1	TRBJ2-7	few	.	TGTGCCAGCAGCCGGACCTCCTACGAGCAGTACTTC	CASSRTSYEQYF
TRBV7-2	TRBJ2-3	many	.	TGTGCCAGCAGCTCTCGGGCAGCTTCAGATACGCAGTATTTT	CASSSRAASDTQYF
TRBV27	TRBJ1-2	.	.	TGTGCCAGCAGTCCAGCCCCGAACTATGGCTACACCTTC	CASSPAPNYGYTF
TRBV5-4	TRBJ2-1	.	.	TGTGCCAGCAGCTTAATAGCGGACAATGAGCAGTTCTTC	CASSLIADNEQFF
TRBV15	TRBJ2-3	few	.	TGTGCCACCAGCAGAGAAACAGGGTCGGATACGCAGTATTTT	CATSRETGSDTQYF
TRBV11-2	TRBJ1-3	.	.	TGTGCCAGCAGCTTAGGAGGGTTTGGAAACACCATATATTTT	CASSLGGFGNTIYF
TRBV6-2/TRBV6-3	TRBJ2-7	.	.	TGTGCCAGCAGTGTTACGTCCCAATACGAGCAGTACTTC	CASSVTSQYEQYF
TRBV7-3	TRBJ2-1	many	.	TGTGCCAGCAGCCAATGGACAGAGGGTAACAATGAGCAGTTCTTC	CASSQWTEGNNEQFF
TRBV5-1	TRBJ1-2	many	.	TGCGCCAGCAGCTTGGCACGGCACGATGGCTACACCTTC	CASSLARHDGYTF
TRBV20-1	TRBJ2-7	few	.	TGCAGTGCTGGGCCTAGGGGGCGGGAGGAGACCTACGAGCAGTACTTC	CSAGPRGREETYEQYF
TRBV7-9	TRBJ2-7	many	.	TGTGCCAGCAGCTTAGGACAGCCATTCGAGCAGTACTTC	CASSLGQPFEQYF
TRBV7-9	TRBJ2-1	few	TRBD2	TGTGCCAGCAGCTTAGTGGGGACTAGCGGGAGATACGGCAATGAGCAGTTCTTC	CASSLVGTSGRYGNEQFF
TRBV18	TRBJ1-2	.	.	TGTGCCAGCTCCCCTACTGACGGGGCCGCTAACTATGGCTACACCTTC	CASSPTDGAANYGYTF
TRBV6-1	TRBJ1-5	.	.	TGTGCCAGCAGGAGAGGTAGCAATCAGCCCCAGCATTTT	CASRRGSNQPQHF
TRBV3-1	TRBJ2-1	.	TRBD1	TGTGCCAGCACTCGGGACAGCCTTTACGAGCAGTTCTTC	CASTRDSLYEQFF
TRBV6-1	TRBJ1-1	many	TRBD1	TGTGCCAGCAGCGATGCGGGGACAGTGAACACTGAAGCTTTCTTT	CASSDAGTVNTEAFF
TRBV7-9	TRBJ2-1	few	TRBD2	TGTGCCAGCAGCCTGCCCGGCGGGACCCAACCGCGGGGGAATGAGCAGTTCTTC	CASSLPGGTQPRGNEQFF
TRBV6-1	TRBJ2-3	.	TRBD1	TGTGCCAGCAGATTCTTCGGGACAGGGGAGAGGGATACGCAGTATTTT	CASRFFGTGERDTQYF
TRBV6-1	TRBJ2-5	.	TRBD1	TGTGCCAGCAGCCTACGGGACAGGGGGGAGACCCAGTACTTC	CASSLRDRGETQYF
TRBV5-6	TRBJ2-7	few	.	TGTGCCAGCAGCTCTGCAGGGGCAGGGGCACGAATTTCCTACGAGCAGTACTTC	CASSSAGAGARISYEQYF
TRBV3-1	TRBJ1-1	.	.	TGTGCCAGCAGCCGGAAACTTTTGAACACTGAAGCTTTCTTT	CASSRKLLNTEAFF
TRBV6-1	TRBJ1-2	.	TRBD1	TGTGCCAGCAAACTTACCGGGACAGGGGGCGGCTACACCTTC	CASKLTGTGGGYTF
TRBV12-3/TRBV12-4	TRBJ1-5	.	TRBD1	TGTGCCAGCAGGCGGGACAGGGCTCAGCCCCAGCATTTT	CASRRDRAQPQHF